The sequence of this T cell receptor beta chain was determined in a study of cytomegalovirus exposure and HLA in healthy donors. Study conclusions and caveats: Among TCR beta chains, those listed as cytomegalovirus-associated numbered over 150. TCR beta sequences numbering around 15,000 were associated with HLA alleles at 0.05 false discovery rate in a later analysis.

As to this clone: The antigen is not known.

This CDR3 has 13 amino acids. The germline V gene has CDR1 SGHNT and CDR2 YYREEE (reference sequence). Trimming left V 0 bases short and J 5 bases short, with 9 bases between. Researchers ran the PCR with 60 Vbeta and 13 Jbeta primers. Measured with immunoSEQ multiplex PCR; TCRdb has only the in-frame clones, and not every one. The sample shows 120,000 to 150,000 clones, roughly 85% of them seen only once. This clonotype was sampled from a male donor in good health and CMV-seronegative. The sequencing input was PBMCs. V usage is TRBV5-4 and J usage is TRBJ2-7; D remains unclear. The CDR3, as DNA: TGTGCCAGCAGCTTGGAGGTAGCCGACGAGCAGTACTTC. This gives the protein CASSLEVADEQYF.